This passage covers 9 T cell receptor beta chains from one sample sequenced in a study of patients and donors after allogeneic stem cell transplantation. TCRdb redid the calling of the RT-PCR reads with MiXCR, one entry per CDR3 protein. The repertoire consists of over 350,000 distinct CDR3 sequences, with approximately 16% occurring once and the leading ten covering around 6.8%. The sequenced sample was blood, either unsorted or a sorted T cell fraction (not recorded which). The receptors were gathered from a human donor who was either an allogeneic HSCT recipient or a stem cell or donor lymphocyte infusion donor (not recorded which). It is not recorded whose cells these are; they may come from a transplant donor.

The CDR3 sequence: CASKGGRGTGELFF. In DNA form, the CDR3 reads TGTGCCAGCAAAGGGGGTCGCGGCACCGGGGAGCTGTTTTTT. The rearrangement uses TRBV27 and TRBJ2-2; possibly TRBD1 for D (6 bases). The length of the CDR3 is 14 residues. Germline CDR1 and CDR2: MNHEY and SMNVEV (reference sequence). Trimming left V 7 bases short and J 4 bases short, with 13 bases between.

This clonotype was seen a few times. The rearrangement uses TRBV5-1 and TRBJ2-1; TRBD1 matches at 7 bases. V lost 2 bases and J lost 8; bases outside the gene matches: 10. Germline CDR1 reads SGHRS; CDR2 reads YFSETQ. This CDR3 contains 15 residues. In DNA form, the CDR3 reads TGCGCCAGCAGCTTTGGGGCAGGGGGTGCCGATGAGCAGTTCTTC. The encoded protein is CASSFGAGGADEQFF.

This clonotype was detected a few times. This sequence joins TRBV24-1 and TRBJ2-1; 7 bases map to TRBD1. The V gene end was trimmed by 0 bases and the J gene end by 7 bases; junction bases not matched to a gene: 8. Per the germline V gene, CDR1 is KGHDR and CDR2 is SFDVKD. The CDR3 is made up of 16 amino acids. The CDR3 coding sequence is TGTGCCACCAGTGATTTGCTAAGACAGGGTAGAAATGAGCAGTTCTTC. It translates to CATSDLLRQGRNEQFF.

The chain carries TRBV4-1 and TRBJ1-1, with 7 bases that match TRBD1. Per the germline V gene, CDR1 is MGHRA and CDR2 is YSYEKL. The CDR3 loop spans 15 amino acids. J lost 5 bases, V lost 4 bases, and 10 bases had no gene match. The CDR3 here is CASSLPDRVWTEAFF. CDR3 in DNA: TGCGCCAGCAGCCTACCCGACAGGGTTTGGACTGAAGCTTTCTTT.

There are many counts of this clonotype. The J gene is TRBJ2-2, the V gene TRBV5-1, with D tentatively TRBD2 (6 bases). Between the trimmed V and J ends, which lost 7 bases and 2 bases, there was a span of 15 bases. This CDR3 is 15 amino acids long. The germline V gene encodes CDR1 SGHRS and CDR2 YFSETQ. CDR3 in amino acids: CASGLTSGNTGELFF. CDR3 sequence (DNA): TGCGCCAGCGGACTGACTAGTGGAAACACCGGGGAGCTGTTTTTT.

The chain joins TRBV29-1 to TRBJ1-1; D perhaps matches TRBD1 (6 bases). Germline V lookup: CDR1 SQVTM, CDR2 ANQGSEA. The CDR3 runs to 12 residues. V lost 5 bases and J 4 bases, leaving 11 bases between the germline ends. CDR3 residues: CSVQGPGTEAFF. CDR3 nucleotides: TGCAGCGTTCAGGGGCCCGGCACTGAAGCTTTCTTT.

This clonotype appeared a few times. The chain is built from TRBV7-9 and TRBJ2-1; D gene uncertain. The CDR3 runs to 12 residues. Germline CDR1 SEHNR, CDR2 FQNEAQ (reference sequence). Trimming removed 3 bases from V and 8 bases from J, with 8 bases in between. The CDR3 bases are TGTGCCAGCAGCTTCATGGTGGATGAGCAGTTCTTC. It yields the protein CASSFMVDEQFF.

The chain uses TRBV11-2 and TRBJ2-2; 10 nucleotides line up with TRBD2. Germline assignment: CDR1 SGHAT and CDR2 FQNNGV. CDR3 size: 19 residues. With 0 bases clipped from V and 2 bases from J, the junction kept 9 bases outside the gene matches. CDR3 protein: CASSLEVRLAGDNTGELFF. CDR3 bases: TGTGCCAGCAGCTTAGAAGTCCGTCTAGCGGGAGATAACACCGGGGAGCTGTTTTTT.

This sequence joins TRBV3-1 and TRBJ2-3; maybe TRBD1 (6 bases). CDR3 length equals 21 residues. Deletions cut 3 bases from V and 1 base from J, with 29 bases between. Germline V gene sequence: CDR1 LGHDT, CDR2 YNNKEL (reference sequence). The CDR3 region is CASSHGLTGTSITWGTDTQYF. The CDR3 bases are TGTGCCAGCAGCCATGGGCTTACCGGGACAAGCATTACTTGGGGCACAGATACGCAGTATTTT.